This T cell receptor beta chain was profiled in a study of blood T cell repertoires in COVID-19. Germline CDR1 and CDR2: MNHEY and SVGAGI. J lost 7 bases, V lost 4 bases, and 7 bases had no gene match. The CDR3 is made up of 14 amino acids. Recruits, aged roughly 18 to 90 years, lived in roughly 22 US areas. This clone was counted only a few times. Generated by immunoSEQ multiplex PCR, the TCRdb table keeps only in-frame clones and is missing some. The table has under 300,000 clones, 91% seen once. Sequenced sample: PBMCs or T cells enriched from blood (not recorded which). The chain is built from TRBV6-5 and TRBJ1-2, with 9 positions matching TRBD1. The TCR sequence derives from a human donor in a cohort exposed to, infected with or recovered from COVID-19 (not recorded which). The donor label of this sample is uncertain. CDR3 DNA: TGTGCCAGCAGTTCAACAGGGGGCAGTGCTGGCTACACCTTC. Protein sequence: CASSSTGGSAGYTF.